The 9 T cell receptor beta chains below come from one sample, sequenced in a study of blood T cell repertoires in COVID-19. Measured with immunoSEQ multiplex PCR; TCRdb has only the in-frame clones, and not every one. This table holds 200,000 to 300,000 clones, about 87% found once. Source material: PBMCs or T cells enriched from blood (not recorded which). All receptors come from a woman in her thirties or forties with acute COVID-19.

V gene TRBV30 combines with J gene TRBJ1-1; 10 bases line up with TRBD1. The CDR3 extends over 15 amino acids. The junction had 8 bases not matched to a gene; V was cut back by 3 bases and J by 4 bases. CDR1 GTSNPN and CDR2 SVGIG come from the germline V gene (reference sequence). This CDR3 is CAWRSRDRGFTEAFF. CDR3 in DNA: TGTGCCTGGAGGTCACGGGACAGGGGTTTCACTGAAGCTTTCTTT.

This clone was seen only once. The chain joins TRBV7-3 to TRBJ2-3; 11 bases map to TRBD2. In germline, CDR1 is SGHTA, CDR2 FQGTGA. The CDR3 runs to 19 residues. The trim removed 1 base at V and 1 base at J, leaving 10 bases unmatched. The CDR3 is CASSLSGASGRYGTDTQYF. CDR3 nucleotides: TGTGCCAGCAGCTTAAGCGGGGCTAGCGGGAGGTATGGCACAGATACGCAGTATTTT.

The V gene is TRBV28, the J gene TRBJ2-3; no firm D call. In germline, CDR1 is MDHEN, CDR2 SYDVKM. The CDR3 contains 14 residues. Trimming removed 3 bases at V and 2 bases at J, with 9 bases between. CDR3 residues: CASSLPVVTDTQYF. The CDR3 nucleotides are TGTGCCAGCAGTTTGCCGGTGGTCACAGATACGCAGTATTTT. Variable domain in full (rest from reference TRBV28 and TRBJ2-3): DVKVTQSSRYLVKRTGEKVFLECVQDMDHENMFWYRQDPGLGLRLIYFSYDVKMKEKGDIPEGYSVSREKKERFSLILESASTNQTSMYLCASSLPVVTDTQYFGPGTRLTVL.

The V gene is TRBV10-3, the J gene TRBJ2-7; D gene uncertain. The CDR3 has 12 amino acids. Trimming pared 6 bases from V and 4 bases from J, leaving 10 bases between. Germline lookup yields CDR1 ENHRY and CDR2 SYGVKD. The CDR3 nucleotides read TGTGCCATCAGCCGACTCCTTTACGAGCAGTACTTC. Translation: CAISRLLYEQYF.

This chain joins TRBV6-4 and TRBJ2-3, with 12 nucleotides matching TRBD2. The CDR3 is 20 residues long. Trimming cost V 2 bases and J 4 bases; bases outside gene matches: 16. From germline, CDR1 is MRHNA and CDR2 SNTAGT. CDR3: CASSDLKNLAGGPWPDTQYF. CDR3 nucleotide sequence: TGTGCCAGCAGTGACCTTAAGAATCTAGCGGGAGGGCCGTGGCCAGATACGCAGTATTTT.

This clone was detected once. This sequence joins TRBV7-6 and TRBJ2-5; 7 bases are shared with TRBD2. The germline V gene encodes CDR1 SGHVS and CDR2 FNYEAQ. The CDR3 is 15 amino acids. Trimming at V came to 0 bases and at J to 2 bases, leaving 3 bases not matched to a gene. The CDR3 bases are TGTGCCAGCAGCTTAGCCTTCGGGGGGCAAGAGACCCAGTACTTC. Translation: CASSLAFGGQETQYF.

V and J are TRBV5-8 and TRBJ1-5; no clear D. CDR1 is SGHTS and CDR2 is YDEGEE in the germline V gene. V shed 4 bases and J shed 5 bases, with 13 bases lying between them. The CDR3 length is 14 residues. This CDR3 reads CASSRDRSDQPQHF. The CDR3 bases are TGTGCCAGCAGCCGAGACCGGAGTGATCAGCCCCAGCATTTT.

The chain carries TRBV7-2 and TRBJ2-7, with TRBD1 matching 9 bases. V shed 5 bases, J shed 1 base, and the junction held 15 bases outside the gene matches. This CDR3 has 18 residues. Germline CDR1 SGHTA, CDR2 FQGNSA. The CDR3 protein is CASSRSGIGQGWSYEQYV. Written as DNA, the CDR3 is TGTGCCAGCAGCAGATCTGGAATTGGACAGGGGTGGTCCTACGAGCAGTACGTC.

V is TRBV25-1 and J is TRBJ2-5; D perhaps matches TRBD1 (5 bases). Trimming shortened V by 3 bases and J by 2 bases, and 13 bases separated the two germline ends. In germline, CDR1 is MGHDK, CDR2 SYGVNS. This CDR3 spans 15 amino acids. The CDR3 loop reads CASSDLVRVQETQYF. The CDR3 DNA reads TGTGCCAGCAGTGATCTTGTCAGGGTACAAGAGACCCAGTACTTC.